This T cell receptor beta chain was retrieved from a study of blood T cell repertoires in COVID-19. The sample holds a few counts of this clone. Assay used: immunoSEQ multiplex PCR; TCRdb lists only in-frame clones, some missing. The sample lists more than 70,000 clones, about 86% occurring once. The V and J ends lost 2 bases and 13 bases respectively, with 15 bases between them. The CDR3 covers 13 residues. This rearrangement joins TRBV12-3 or TRBV12-4 to TRBJ2-1; D may be TRBD2 (5 bases). Sequences were obtained from peripheral blood. The receptor was isolated from a man at least 80 years old with active or convalescent COVID-19. The CDR3 sequence: CASSLIGEMVQFF. The CDR3 DNA follows: TGTGCCAGCAGTTTAATCGGGGAAATGGTACAGTTCTTC.